The source of this T cell receptor (beta chain) is a study of blood T cell repertoires in COVID-19. Germline CDR1 and CDR2: LGHDT and YNNKEL (reference sequence). V lost 4 bases to trimming and J lost 10 bases, with 14 bases between them. The CDR3 has 14 amino acids. This clone was seen a handful of times. Only in-frame clones appear in the TCRdb table, and some are missing; sequencing was by immunoSEQ multiplex PCR. The top ten hold around 0.91% of the sample, which has some 410,000 clones, around nine tenths seen once. The source of this sequence is a woman aged 30 to 39 with acute COVID-19. V gene TRBV3-1 (or the pseudogene TRBV3-2) combines with J gene TRBJ1-6, with D possibly matching TRBD1 (5 bases). Sequencing was performed on PBMCs or T cells enriched from blood (not recorded which). The CDR3: CASSLGTYGSPLHF. As DNA, the CDR3 is TGTGCCAGCAGCCTGGGGACTTACGGCTCACCCCTCCACTTT.